Below, 23 T cell receptor beta chains from the same sample are listed, as sequenced in a study of T cells in localized non-small cell lung cancer. Using immunoSEQ multiplex PCR, the repertoire was profiled, and TCRdb retains in-frame clones only, with some absent. Of about 59,000 clones in the sample, roughly nine tenths were seen once. Here the sequenced sample was peripheral blood, taken before any cancer treatment. These receptor sequences come from a man between 40 and 69 years old with stage I lung adenocarcinoma.

The J gene is TRBJ2-1, the V gene TRBV6-1, with D perhaps TRBD1 or TRBD2 (6 bases each). The CDR3 runs 15 residues. Trimming removed 7 bases at V and 4 bases at J, with 17 bases between. Germline V lookup: CDR1 MNHNS, CDR2 SASEGT. The CDR3 region has the DNA TGTGCCAGCATTTCAGGGGCGGGATGGTACAATGAGCAGTTCTTC. Protein sequence: CASISGAGWYNEQFF.

The CDR3 sequence: CASSTGGGRQFF. DNA of the CDR3: TGTGCCAGCAGTACAGGGGGGGGGAGGCAGTTCTTC. The chain has TRBV27 and TRBJ2-1, with TRBD1 as a possible D gene (8 bases). Germline V gene data show CDR1 as MNHEY and CDR2 as SMNVEV (reference sequence). Trimming left V 5 bases short and J 12 bases short, with 14 bases between. The CDR3 has 12 residues.

The rearrangement links TRBV9 to TRBJ2-1; TRBD2 agrees at 8 bases. This CDR3 has 15 residues. J gave up 2 bases and V 4 bases, and 5 bases lay outside the gene matches. Germline values: CDR1 SGDLS, CDR2 YYNGEE. The DNA of the CDR3 is TGTGCCAGCAGCCGGGGGGGTGACGCCTACAATGAGCAGTTCTTC. It translates to CASSRGGDAYNEQFF.

In DNA, the CDR3 is TGTGCCAGCAGTAATGCCGGATTCACAGATACGCAGTATTTT. Amino acids: CASSNAGFTDTQYF. This chain links TRBV6-6 with TRBJ2-3; D call uncertain. The V gene lost 5 bases and the J gene lost 2 bases, with 11 bases spanning the gap. From germline, CDR1 is MNHNY and CDR2 SVGAGI (reference sequence). The CDR3 has 14 amino acids.

V usage is TRBV6-1 and J usage is TRBJ1-6, with 10 bases that match TRBD1. The V gene's germline CDR1 is MNHNS and CDR2 SASEGT. With 7 bases clipped from V and 10 bases from J, the junction kept 13 bases outside the gene matches. CDR3 length equals 16 residues. CDR3 DNA: TGTGCCAGCACTGACAGGGGGCGCGGGAAAGCCTCACCCCTCCACTTT. This translates into CASTDRGRGKASPLHF.

V usage is TRBV2 and J usage is TRBJ2-7; D is possibly TRBD2 (6 bases). CDR3 length: 14 amino acids. CDR1 and CDR2 (germline): SNHLY, FYNNEI. Trimming left V 2 bases short and J 4 bases short, with 12 bases between. The CDR3 region has the DNA TGTGCCAGCAGTGAACTCGGGAGAGTATACGAGCAGTACTTC. Protein sequence: CASSELGRVYEQYF.

The V and J genes are TRBV6-5 and TRBJ1-1; a weak D match, TRBD1 (5 bases). In germline, CDR1 is MNHEY, CDR2 SVGAGI. The CDR3 sequence is 15 residues long. Trimming took off 5 bases at V and 5 bases at J, with 18 bases between the two ends. The DNA for the CDR3 is TGTGCCAGCAGTGGGCCCCGGGGGGGACGGACTGAAGCTTTCTTT. Residues: CASSGPRGGRTEAFF.

The rearrangement joins TRBV9 to TRBJ1-2; unclear D gene. The CDR3 is 12 residues long. Germline CDR1 reads SGDLS; CDR2 reads YYNGEE. Trimming shortened V by 4 bases and J by 8 bases, and 12 bases separated the two germline ends. The CDR3 here is CASSTSLLGYTF. In DNA form, the CDR3 reads TGTGCCAGCAGCACTTCACTTTTAGGCTACACCTTC. The full variable domain, rest sourced from reference TRBV9 and TRBJ1-2, is DSGVTQTPKHLITATGQRVTLRCSPRSGDLSVYWYQQSLDQGLQFLIQYYNGEERAKGNILERFSAQQFPDLHSELNLSSLELGDSALYFCASSTSLLGYTFGSGTRLTVV.

The chain carries TRBV5-6 and TRBJ2-7; unclear D gene. This CDR3 is built from 13 residues. Germline CDR1 reads SGHDT; CDR2 reads YYEEEE. V was cut by 4 bases and J by 2 bases, with 10 bases left in between. CDR3 sequence (DNA): TGTGCCAGCAGCCTACAGATCACCTACGAGCAGTACTTC. This translates into CASSLQITYEQYF.

V gene TRBV19 combines with J gene TRBJ2-3; D uncertain. CDR3 length: 13 amino acids. Germline V gene lookup returns CDR1 LNHDA and CDR2 SQIVND (reference sequence). V lost 6 bases and J 0 bases, leaving 7 bases between the germline ends. CDR3: CASSTTSTDTQYF. CDR3 DNA sequence: TGTGCCAGTAGCACCACTAGCACAGATACGCAGTATTTT.

This clone showed up just once. V usage is TRBV28 and J usage is TRBJ2-5; TRBD1 matches at 7 bases. This CDR3 spans 14 amino acids. Germline CDR1 reads MDHEN; CDR2 reads SYDVKM. Unmatched junction bases numbered 4, after V lost 5 bases and J lost 1 base. CDR3 in DNA: TGTGCCAGCAGTAAAGGGACAGTCCAAGAGACCCAGTACTTC. Amino acid sequence: CASSKGTVQETQYF.

CDR3 nucleotides: TGCGCCAGCAGTGAGCGGGACACCGGGGAGCTGTTTTTT. Its protein is CASSERDTGELFF. The genes are TRBV10-1 and TRBJ2-2; D is unclear. The V gene lost 2 bases and the J gene lost 3 bases, with 4 bases spanning the gap. Germline V CDR1 and CDR2: WNHNN, SYGVQD (reference sequence). This CDR3 is 13 amino acids long.

This chain links TRBV28 with TRBJ2-1; the D is unclear. This CDR3 comprises 11 residues. Germline V gene sequence: CDR1 MDHEN, CDR2 SYDVKM. The V and J ends lost 0 bases and 8 bases respectively, with 2 bases between them. CDR3 DNA sequence: TGTGCCAGCAGTTTATGGGATGAGCAGTTCTTC. This translates into CASSLWDEQFF. The full variable domain, in which reference TRBV28 and TRBJ2-1 provide the parts outside the CDR3, is DVKVTQSSRYLVKRTGEKVFLECVQDMDHENMFWYRQDPGLGLRLIYFSYDVKMKEKGDIPEGYSVSREKKERFSLILESASTNQTSMYLCASSLWDEQFFGPGTRLTVL.

The V gene is TRBV7-9, the J gene TRBJ1-4, with TRBD1 as a possible D gene (5 bases). V was cut by 10 bases and J by 5 bases, with 17 bases left in between. This CDR3 has 14 residues. From germline, CDR1 is SEHNR and CDR2 FQNEAQ (reference sequence). DNA of the CDR3: TGTGCCACCCAGGGACTGCCCGTAAATGAAAAACTGTTTTTT. Protein product: CATQGLPVNEKLFF.

This clone was counted once. This chain connects TRBV25-1 to TRBJ2-2; the D gene could be TRBD1 or TRBD2 (5 bases each). V was clipped by 1 base and J by 2 bases, with 11 bases between them. The germline V gene encodes CDR1 MGHDK and CDR2 SYGVNS. This CDR3 has 16 amino acids. The CDR3 loop reads CASSEWGRGNTGELFF. CDR3 nucleotide sequence: TGTGCCAGCAGTGAATGGGGACGGGGAAACACCGGGGAGCTGTTTTTT.

The rearrangement joins TRBV25-1 to TRBJ2-7; D unclear. The CDR3 consists of 14 residues. Germline values: CDR1 MGHDK, CDR2 SYGVNS. V lost 4 bases and J lost 3, with 13 bases in between. The CDR3 sequence is CASSATAFGYEQYF. CDR3 nucleotide sequence: TGTGCCAGCAGTGCCACAGCGTTTGGCTACGAGCAGTACTTC.

V and J are TRBV18 and TRBJ2-7; 7 nucleotides line up with TRBD1. Germline-derived CDR1 and CDR2 are KGHSH and LQKENI. The CDR3 runs to 14 residues. The V and J ends lost 2 bases and 3 bases, in that order; junction bases with no gene match: 4. CDR3 residues: CASSPRQGDYEQYF. The DNA for the CDR3 is TGTGCCAGCTCACCAAGACAGGGCGACTACGAGCAGTACTTC.

The rearrangement links TRBV18 to TRBJ1-1, with unresolved D. This CDR3 region has 13 residues. Per the germline V gene, CDR1 is KGHSH and CDR2 is LQKENI. Trimming stripped 3 bases from V and 4 bases from J, with 9 bases between. This CDR3 is CASSPARGTEAFF. CDR3 bases: TGTGCCAGCTCACCTGCTCGGGGCACTGAAGCTTTCTTT.

The J gene is TRBJ2-2, the V gene TRBV19, with D possibly being TRBD1 or TRBD2 (6 bases each). This CDR3 spans 15 amino acids. Germline lookup yields CDR1 LNHDA and CDR2 SQIVND (reference sequence). V was pared by 1 base and J by 7 bases, with 13 bases between. This chain's CDR3 is CASSIAGGLVGELFF. CDR3 DNA sequence: TGTGCCAGTAGTATAGCTGGGGGGCTGGTCGGGGAGCTGTTTTTT. The full variable domain, rest sourced from reference TRBV19 and TRBJ2-2, is DGGITQSPKYLFRKEGQNVTLSCEQNLNHDAMYWYRQDPGQGLRLIYYSQIVNDFQKGDIAEGYSVSREKKESFPLTVTSAQKNPTAFYLCASSIAGGLVGELFFGEGSRLTVL.

V usage is TRBV5-1 and J usage is TRBJ2-1; possible D gene TRBD2, 6 bases. The germline V gene encodes CDR1 SGHRS and CDR2 YFSETQ. Trimming took off 0 bases at V and 6 bases at J, with 10 bases between the two ends. This CDR3 comprises 14 residues. The CDR3 nucleotides are TGCGCCAGCAGCTTGGCTAGCGCTGGCAATGAGCAGTTCTTC. Amino acid sequence: CASSLASAGNEQFF.

The chain uses TRBV5-6 and TRBJ2-7; D is undetermined. The CDR3 has 12 residues. V dropped 4 bases and J dropped 2 bases, with 7 bases sitting between them. The germline V gene encodes CDR1 SGHDT and CDR2 YYEEEE. In DNA form, the CDR3 reads TGTGCCAGCAGCCCACGGCCCTACGAGCAGTACTTC. Its protein is CASSPRPYEQYF.

V usage is TRBV29-1 and J usage is TRBJ2-1, with TRBD2 as a possible D gene (6 bases). The length of the CDR3 is 15 residues. The germline V gene encodes CDR1 SQVTM and CDR2 ANQGSEA. Trimming cost V 3 bases and J 8 bases, with 20 bases left between them. This chain's CDR3 is CSVEGTTSSVDEQFF. In DNA, the CDR3 is TGCAGCGTTGAGGGAACGACTAGTTCGGTGGATGAGCAGTTCTTC.

The chain carries TRBV7-2 and TRBJ2-3; 12 bases map to TRBD2. Germline CDR1 is SGHTA and CDR2 is FQGNSA. V lost 8 bases to trimming and J lost 3 bases; unmatched junction nucleotides: 6. This CDR3 comprises 15 residues. CDR3 amino acids: CASRATSGRTDTQYF. The CDR3 bases are TGTGCCAGCCGGGCCACTAGCGGGAGGACAGATACGCAGTATTTT.